Shown below are 24 T cell receptor beta chains from a single sample sequenced in a study of post-analysis software for immune sequencing data. Study-wide results and caveats: Relative to controls, patients had several TRBV segments at higher frequency, with TRBV5-6, TRBV5-1 and TRBV20-1 among these.

Their target antigens are unknown. Presence of unique molecular identifiers characterized the TCR beta cDNA libraries. TCRdb fed the PCR reads into MiXCR, producing one record per CDR3 protein. The sample lists around 710,000 distinct CDR3 sequences, around 46% occurring once. The sample consisted of blood. These receptors were obtained from a girl aged 5-17 years with multiple sclerosis.

The chain joins TRBV15 to TRBJ2-1; a weak D match, TRBD2 (5 bases). CDR1 and CDR2 from the germline V gene are LNHNV and YYDKDF (reference sequence). There are 17 residues in the CDR3. V was shortened by 0 bases and J by 7 bases, with 19 bases between the two germline ends. The CDR3 region has the DNA TGTGCCACCAGCAGAGATCTTCGAGGGAGCAGTAGAAATGAGCAGTTCTTC. Encoded protein: CATSRDLRGSSRNEQFF.

The chain uses TRBV5-1 and TRBJ2-7; 8 nucleotides line up with TRBD1. Losses at the gene ends were 1 base for V and 4 bases for J; bases not matched to a gene: 7. CDR1 is SGHRS, CDR2 YFSETQ, per germline. There are 15 residues in the CDR3. The CDR3 loop reads CASSLSAGGLYEQYF. The CDR3 nucleotides read TGCGCCAGCAGCTTGTCGGCAGGGGGCTTATACGAGCAGTACTTC.

This chain uses TRBV14 with TRBJ1-1, with unresolved D. This CDR3 region has 15 residues. V lost 1 base and J lost 4, with 13 bases in between. The V gene's germline CDR1 is SGHDN and CDR2 FVKESK. Here the CDR3 reads CASSQVTGWGTEAFF. CDR3 nucleotide sequence: TGTGCCAGCAGCCAAGTCACGGGATGGGGCACTGAAGCTTTCTTT.

The table lists this clonotype with a few counts. The chain uses TRBV7-9 and TRBJ2-5; 9 nucleotides align to TRBD1. The length of the CDR3 is 19 residues. The ends lost 3 bases at V and 4 bases at J; junction bases unmatched: 18. In germline, CDR1 is SEHNR, CDR2 FQNEAQ (reference sequence). CDR3 coding DNA: TGTGCCAGCAGCTTCATTTCAGGCCAGACAGGGGGAGTCCCAGAGACCCAGTACTTC. Encoded protein: CASSFISGQTGGVPETQYF.

On this clonotype: This sequence may be a read error, since a much larger clone differs from it by one base. This chain uses TRBV20-1 with TRBJ1-2, with D possibly matching TRBD1 (5 bases). Trimming cost V 0 bases and J 3 bases, with 26 bases left between them. From germline, CDR1 is DFQATT and CDR2 SNEGSKA (reference sequence). The CDR3 extends over 19 amino acids. The CDR3 DNA is TGCAGTGCTAGAGATATCCGCGGAGGGGCAGACCGCCCAGACTATGGCTACACCTTC. It encodes CSARDIRGGADRPDYGYTF.

The chain joins TRBV30 to TRBJ2-7; D is unresolved. The CDR3 consists of 12 residues. Per germline, CDR1 GTSNPN and CDR2 SVGIG (reference sequence). V lost 4 bases, J lost 4 bases, and 11 bases lay in between. The CDR3: CAWNSVGYEQYF. The DNA of the CDR3 is TGTGCCTGGAATTCCGTGGGGTACGAGCAGTACTTC.

This clonotype was seen only a few times. The V and J genes are TRBV15 and TRBJ2-1, with D unclear. The CDR3 runs to 14 residues. Germline V CDR1 and CDR2: LNHNV, YYDKDF (reference sequence). Between the trimmed V and J ends, which lost 3 bases and 3 bases, there was a span of 9 bases. The CDR3 DNA follows: TGTGCCACCAGCAGGTCTTCAAACTACAATGAGCAGTTCTTC. It codes for CATSRSSNYNEQFF. The entire variable domain, with the rest obtained from reference TRBV15 and TRBJ2-1, is as follows: DAMVIQNPRYQVTQFGKPVTLSCSQTLNHNVMYWYQQKSSQAPKLLFHYYDKDFNNEADTPDNFQSRRPNTSFCFLDIRSPGLGDTAMYLCATSRSSNYNEQFFGPGTRLTVL.

Many counts were recorded for this clonotype. The V call is TRBV6-6, the J call TRBJ2-5; D is ambiguous. In germline, CDR1 is MNHNY, CDR2 SVGAGI (reference sequence). The CDR3 consists of 15 residues. Trimming removed 7 bases from V and 2 bases from J, with 17 bases in between. CDR3 region: CASTRWTGWQETQYF. As DNA, the CDR3 is TGTGCCAGCACACGCTGGACCGGATGGCAAGAGACCCAGTACTTC.

V is TRBV29-1 and J is TRBJ1-4; 9 bases map to TRBD1. Losses at the gene ends were 5 bases for V and 4 bases for J; bases not matched to a gene: 5. Germline V lookup: CDR1 SQVTM, CDR2 ANQGSEA. This CDR3 contains 14 residues. The DNA for the CDR3 is TGCAGCGTTACCGGACAGGGGAGTAATGAAAAACTGTTTTTT. Encoded protein: CSVTGQGSNEKLFF.

The gene calls are TRBV7-9 and TRBJ2-5; TRBD1 aligns across 8 bases. Germline V gene sequence: CDR1 SEHNR, CDR2 FQNEAQ (reference sequence). This CDR3 contains 15 residues. V shed 4 bases and J 5 bases; nucleotides not matched to a gene: 9. The chain's CDR3 is CASSWGTGGGETQYF. In DNA form, the CDR3 reads TGTGCCAGCAGCTGGGGGACAGGAGGGGGGGAGACCCAGTACTTC.

V usage is TRBV6-6 and J usage is TRBJ2-2; no clear D. The CDR3 sequence is 13 residues long. V was pared by 5 bases and J by 3 bases, with 7 bases between. The germline CDR1 and CDR2 sequences are MNHNY and SVGAGI (reference sequence). This chain's CDR3 is CASSVRDTGELFF. CDR3 nucleotides: TGTGCCAGCAGTGTAAGGGACACCGGGGAGCTGTTTTTT.

In this sample, this clonotype turned up a few times. CDR3 in amino acids: CASSLVLAGHQETQYF. DNA of the CDR3: TGTGCCAGCAGTCTGGTACTAGCGGGGCACCAAGAGACCCAGTACTTC. The chain employs TRBV28 and TRBJ2-5; 10 bases map to TRBD2. Germline V gene sequence: CDR1 MDHEN, CDR2 SYDVKM. V lost 5 bases to trimming and J lost 0 bases; unmatched junction nucleotides: 6. This CDR3 comprises 16 residues. Complete variable domain (other parts from reference TRBV28 and TRBJ2-5): DVKVTQSSRYLVKRTGEKVFLECVQDMDHENMFWYRQDPGLGLRLIYFSYDVKMKEKGDIPEGYSVSREKKERFSLILESASTNQTSMYLCASSLVLAGHQETQYFGPGTRLLVL.

This clonotype was seen only a few times. The chain recombines TRBV3-1 with TRBJ2-7; 9 bases fit TRBD2. Trimming cost V 1 base and J 2 bases; bases outside gene matches: 6. The CDR3 has 16 amino acids. Germline V gene lookup returns CDR1 LGHDT and CDR2 YNNKEL (reference sequence). In DNA, the CDR3 is TGTGCCAGCAGCCAAGCGTACGGGACTAGCCCCTACGAGCAGTACTTC. Translation gives CASSQAYGTSPYEQYF.

This chain links TRBV20-1 with TRBJ2-5; D remains unclear. CDR1 and CDR2 from the germline V gene are DFQATT and SNEGSKA (reference sequence). The length of the CDR3 is 12 residues. Trimming cost V 6 bases and J 4 bases, with 12 bases left between them. The CDR3 protein is CSAEAQTETQYF. The CDR3 nucleotides are TGCAGTGCCGAGGCCCAAACAGAGACCCAGTACTTC.

The CDR3 spells CASSSHRQGTGETQYF. The DNA of the CDR3 is TGTGCCAGCAGCTCCCACAGACAGGGGACGGGAGAGACCCAGTACTTC. The chain is built from TRBV7-3 and TRBJ2-5; 8 nucleotides line up with TRBD1. J gave up 4 bases and V 4 bases, and 11 bases lay outside the gene matches. CDR3 length: 16 amino acids. Germline CDR1 and CDR2: SGHTA and FQGTGA.

The V and J genes are TRBV29-1 and TRBJ2-5; D unclear. The CDR3 loop spans 13 amino acids. Trimming took off 3 bases at V and 7 bases at J, with 15 bases between the two ends. Germline CDR1 is SQVTM and CDR2 is ANQGSEA. The CDR3 loop reads CSVEGFALGTQYF. CDR3 DNA sequence: TGCAGCGTTGAGGGTTTCGCTCTAGGGACCCAGTACTTC. Drawing the rest from reference TRBV29-1 and TRBJ2-5, the complete variable domain is SAVISQKPSRDICQRGTSLTIQCQVDSQVTMMFWYRQQPGQSLTLIATANQGSEATYESGFVIDKFPISRPNLTFSTLTVSNMSPEDSSIYLCSVEGFALGTQYFGPGTRLLVL.

The chain has TRBV4-3 and TRBJ2-2; D ambiguous. Trimming pared 0 bases from V and 0 bases from J, leaving 8 bases between. Germline loops: CDR1 LGHNA, CDR2 YSLEER. This CDR3 comprises 16 residues. The CDR3 coding sequence is TGCGCCAGCAGCCAAGATCATCGCTCGAACACCGGGGAGCTGTTTTTT. It encodes CASSQDHRSNTGELFF.

The chain carries TRBV27 and TRBJ2-5; the D gene is possibly TRBD1 (6 bases). V was cut by 2 bases and J by 11 bases, with 9 bases left in between. The germline V gene has CDR1 MNHEY and CDR2 SMNVEV (reference sequence). The CDR3 has 11 residues. For the CDR3, the DNA is TGTGCCAGCAGTTTAGGGGACAAGCAGTACTTC. Translation gives CASSLGDKQYF.

This chain joins TRBV29-1 and TRBJ1-2; TRBD1 agrees at 8 bases. The CDR3 spans 16 residues. Germline V CDR1 and CDR2: SQVTM, ANQGSEA. After removal of 1 base from V and 4 bases from J, the junction contained 11 bases not matched to a gene. The CDR3 loop reads CSVEGGGTGRLYGYTF. The DNA of the CDR3 is TGCAGCGTTGAAGGCGGGGGGACAGGCAGACTCTATGGCTACACCTTC.

The gene calls are TRBV3-1 and TRBJ2-7; 8 nucleotides match TRBD2. V lost 6 bases and J lost 0; bases outside the gene matches: 7. This CDR3 has 15 amino acids. Germline lookup yields CDR1 LGHDT and CDR2 YNNKEL (reference sequence). This chain's CDR3 is CASSYGTRTSYEQYF. The CDR3 nucleotides read TGTGCCAGCAGTTACGGGACTAGAACCTCCTACGAGCAGTACTTC.

This clonotype was seen only a few times. V and J are TRBV7-2 and TRBJ2-5; D is unresolved. Germline V gene lookup returns CDR1 SGHTA and CDR2 FQGNSA. The germline V and J ends were trimmed by 5 bases and 1 base, with 5 bases remaining between them. This CDR3 comprises 12 residues. CDR3: CASSPFQETQYF. The DNA of the CDR3 is TGTGCCAGCAGCCCTTTCCAAGAGACCCAGTACTTC.

V usage is TRBV4-1 and J usage is TRBJ2-5, with TRBD1 matching over 10 bases. The J call may be incorrect, as the DNA end agrees better with TRBJ2-7. Per germline, CDR1 MGHRA and CDR2 YSYEKL. CDR3 length: 14 amino acids. The CDR3 here is CASSHPGTGVEQYF. Written as DNA, the CDR3 is TGCGCCAGCAGCCACCCCGGGACAGGGGTCGAGCAGTACTTC.

As to this clonotype: Mismatch with germline at one junction end may stem from a read error. The genes are TRBV12-3 or TRBV12-4 and TRBJ2-5, with D possibly called TRBD1 or TRBD2 (5 bases each). The DNA matches TRBJ2-7 better at its end, which makes the J call doubtful. The CDR3 contains 14 residues. The CDR3 bases are TGTACCAGCAGTACGAACAACCTGGGGGACGAGCAGTACTTC. This gives the protein CTSSTNNLGDEQYF.

The J gene is TRBJ2-7, the V gene TRBV7-8, with a weak D call TRBD1 (5 bases). The ends were cut back, 1 base at V and 2 bases at J, with 21 bases in the middle. In germline, CDR1 is SGHVS, CDR2 FQNEAQ. CDR3 size: 18 residues. The CDR3 region has the DNA TGTGCCAGCAGCTTAGTTAGCCGACGGACACTTCGAGCCTACGAGCAGTACTTC. Its translation is CASSLVSRRTLRAYEQYF.